This T cell receptor beta chain was identified in a study of shared clonotypes between healthy human individuals. Broader study findings: Memory subsets had estimated richness that was generally smaller than that of naive subsets. The diversity represented, both genetic and in exposure history, was limited by few donors.

The trim removed 2 bases at V and 8 bases at J, leaving 9 bases unmatched. The CDR3 covers 15 residues. Germline CDR1 is SGHRS and CDR2 is YFSETQ. Assay used: immunoSEQ multiplex PCR; TCRdb lists only in-frame clones, some missing. The sample shows approximately 740,000 clones, over 90% of them seen only once. Terminally differentiated effector memory CD45RA+ cells were left out of the naive CD8 fraction, which was CD45RO-negative and positively selected for CCR7. The donors, healthy adults who were HIV-negative, had experienced no recent acute infections or vaccinations. With respect to this clone: Its antigen is still unknown.

The V and J genes are TRBV5-1 and TRBJ1-3; 8 bases are a match to TRBD1. Source material: naive CD8+ T cells sorted from blood. The clonotype was recovered from a man aged 30 to 39 in good health. The CDR3 sequence: CASSFGTGGGHTIYF. CDR3 nucleotides: TGCGCCAGCAGCTTCGGGACAGGAGGGGGGCACACCATATATTTT.